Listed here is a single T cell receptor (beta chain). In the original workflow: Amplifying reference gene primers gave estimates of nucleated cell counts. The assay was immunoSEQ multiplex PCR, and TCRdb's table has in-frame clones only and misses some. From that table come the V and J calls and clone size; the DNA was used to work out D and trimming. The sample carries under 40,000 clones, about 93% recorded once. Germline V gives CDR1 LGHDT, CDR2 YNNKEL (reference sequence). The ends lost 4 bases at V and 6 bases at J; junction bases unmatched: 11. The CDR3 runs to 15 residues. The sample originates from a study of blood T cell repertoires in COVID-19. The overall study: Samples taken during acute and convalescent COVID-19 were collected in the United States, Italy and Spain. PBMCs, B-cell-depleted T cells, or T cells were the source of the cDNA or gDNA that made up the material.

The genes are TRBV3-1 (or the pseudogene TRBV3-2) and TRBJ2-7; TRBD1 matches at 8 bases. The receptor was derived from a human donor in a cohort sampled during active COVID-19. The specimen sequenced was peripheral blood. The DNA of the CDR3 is TGTGCCAGCAGCCCTGGACAGGGACGCGTTCTCGAGCAGTACTTC. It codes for CASSPGQGRVLEQYF.